The T cell receptor beta chain under discussion was sequenced for a study of blood T cell repertoires in COVID-19. Clones were sequenced by immunoSEQ multiplex PCR, and TCRdb holds only the in-frame ones, with some missing. The sample shows approximately 100,000 clones, around 90% of them seen only once. The CDR3 extends over 13 amino acids. CDR1 and CDR2 (germline): SGHRS, YFSETQ. The table lists this clone with a count of one. The junction and the germline gene differ at one end; a read error may be behind it. The TCR comes from a human donor in a cohort sampled during active COVID-19. Sequencing was carried out using peripheral blood. The V and J genes are TRBV5-1 and TRBJ2-2; 7 bases match TRBD1. CDR3 protein: CASSHDSPGGLFF. For the CDR3, the DNA is TGCGCCAGCAGCCACGACAGTCCAGGGGGGCTGTTTTTT.